This TCR beta chain was identified during a study of shared clonotypes between healthy human individuals. Study outcomes and limitations: Sorted-subset sequencing, rarefaction showed, was incomplete despite large depth. A few donors showed sharing of 4.5% to 6% of naive CD4 clonotypes.

In regard to this clone: Its antigen remains unidentified.

This CDR3 has 13 amino acids. Germline V gene sequence: CDR1 MGHRA, CDR2 YSYEKL. Losses at the gene ends were 3 bases for V and 7 bases for J; bases not matched to a gene: 4. Terminally differentiated effector memory CD45RA+ cells were excluded by CCR7 positive selection of CD45RO-negative cells. Generated by immunoSEQ multiplex PCR, the TCRdb table keeps only in-frame clones and is missing some. Altogether about 2.1 million clones are present, more than 85% being singletons, with the ten largest covering about 1.8%. The TCR was taken from a young man in good health. Some clones in this sample may be carry-over from other donors' samples. V usage is TRBV4-1 and J usage is TRBJ1-2, with 8 bases identical to TRBD1. The sequenced material came from naive CD8+ T cells from PBMCs. CDR3 coding DNA: TGCGCCAGCAGCCAGCGGACAGGGCCTGGCTACACCTTC. Its translation: CASSQRTGPGYTF.